This T cell receptor beta chain was sequenced during a study of blood T cell repertoires in COVID-19. Study-wide context: Italy, Spain and the United States were the sources of the convalescent and acute COVID-19 samples. PBMCs, B-cell-depleted T cells, or T cells were the source of the cDNA or gDNA that made up the material.

How the authors handled the data: Reference gene primer amplification yielded estimated nucleated cell counts. The repertoire was sequenced with immunoSEQ multiplex PCR; TCRdb's copy has only in-frame clones and lacks some. D and trimming come from the DNA, and the V and J calls and clone size come from that table. The repertoire has some 350,000 clones, approximately 82% of them found once; the top ten carry around 3%. The CDR3 length is 11 residues. The V end lost 3 bases, the J end lost 7 bases, and 5 bases lay between the germline ends. Germline-derived CDR1 and CDR2 are SGHRS and YFSETQ. The clonotype was recovered from a man aged 25 to 40 with active or convalescent COVID-19. The chain employs TRBV5-1 and TRBJ2-1; D is uncertain. The sample was peripheral blood. Written as DNA, the CDR3 is TGCGCCAGCAGCTCTTTTAATGAGCAGTTCTTC. Translating it yields CASSSFNEQFF.